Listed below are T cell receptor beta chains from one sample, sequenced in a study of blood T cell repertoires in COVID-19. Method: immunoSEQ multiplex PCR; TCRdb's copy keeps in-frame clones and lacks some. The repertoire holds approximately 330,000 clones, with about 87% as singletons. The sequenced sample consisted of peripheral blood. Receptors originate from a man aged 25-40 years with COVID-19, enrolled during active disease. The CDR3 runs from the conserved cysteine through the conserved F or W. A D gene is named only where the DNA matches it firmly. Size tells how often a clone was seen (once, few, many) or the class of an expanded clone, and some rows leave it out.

CDR3aa: CASSLFGQGIEQYNSPLHF; CDR3nt: TGTGCCAGCAGCTTATTTGGACAGGGTATAGAACAATATAATTCACCCCTCCACTTT; abundance: .; j_gene: TRBJ1-6; d_gene: TRBD1; v_gene: TRBV7-3
CDR3aa: CASSQEMGPIYEQYF; CDR3nt: TGTGCCAGCAGCCAAGAAATGGGCCCAATCTACGAGCAGTACTTC; abundance: .; j_gene: TRBJ2-7; d_gene: .; v_gene: TRBV4-2
CDR3aa: CATGGPGTDIQYF; CDR3nt: TGTGCCACCGGGGGGCCGGGGACAGACATTCAGTACTTC; abundance: .; j_gene: TRBJ2-4; d_gene: .; v_gene: TRBV24-1
CDR3aa: CASRLGGRVRGNTIYF; CDR3nt: TGTGCAAGTCGCTTAGGAGGCAGGGTGCGTGGAAACACCATATATTTT; abundance: few; j_gene: TRBJ1-3; d_gene: .; v_gene: TRBV12-2
CDR3aa: CASSPILGTGTAPETQYF; CDR3nt: TGTGCCAGCTCACCTATACTGGGGACCGGGACAGCACCGGAGACCCAGTACTTC; abundance: .; j_gene: TRBJ2-5; d_gene: TRBD1; v_gene: TRBV18
CDR3aa: CASSSWTGRGEKLFF; CDR3nt: TGTGCCAGCAGCTCCTGGACAGGGAGGGGTGAAAAACTGTTTTTT; abundance: .; j_gene: TRBJ1-4; d_gene: TRBD1; v_gene: TRBV13
CDR3aa: CASSLQAGNTIYF; CDR3nt: TGTGCCAGCAGCTTACAAGCCGGAAACACCATATATTTT; abundance: few; j_gene: TRBJ1-3; d_gene: .; v_gene: TRBV7-3
CDR3aa: CASSPRAGGPPDTQYF; CDR3nt: TGTGCCAGCAGCCCTCGAGCGGGGGGGCCCCCAGATACGCAGTATTTT; abundance: .; j_gene: TRBJ2-3; d_gene: TRBD2; v_gene: TRBV5-4
CDR3aa: CASSLNHLAGAQGEQYF; CDR3nt: TGTGCCAGCTCACTAAACCACTTGGCGGGGGCGCAGGGGGAGCAGTACTTC; abundance: .; j_gene: TRBJ2-7; d_gene: .; v_gene: TRBV18
CDR3aa: CASSLGGRALRYEQYF; CDR3nt: TGCGCCAGCAGCTTGGGAGGCAGGGCCCTCCGCTACGAGCAGTACTTC; abundance: .; j_gene: TRBJ2-7; d_gene: .; v_gene: TRBV5-1
CDR3aa: CASSQDLLAQQYF; CDR3nt: TGCGCCAGCAGCCAAGATCTCCTAGCCCAGCAGTATTTT; abundance: .; j_gene: TRBJ2-3; d_gene: .; v_gene: TRBV4-3
CDR3aa: CASSLLSGNTEAFF; CDR3nt: TGTGCCAGCAGCTTATTAAGCGGGAACACTGAAGCTTTCTTT; abundance: .; j_gene: TRBJ1-1; d_gene: .; v_gene: TRBV7-8
CDR3aa: CASSYLVTDTQYF; CDR3nt: TGTGCCAGCAGTTACCTAGTCACAGATACGCAGTATTTT; abundance: .; j_gene: TRBJ2-3; d_gene: .; v_gene: TRBV6-2/TRBV6-3
CDR3aa: CASSGGVTWGYTF; CDR3nt: TGTGCCAGCAGCGGCGGGGTTACTTGGGGCTACACCTTC; abundance: .; j_gene: TRBJ1-2; d_gene: .; v_gene: TRBV7-2
CDR3aa: CASNSGQSYNEQFF; CDR3nt: TGTGCCAGCAACTCGGGACAGTCATACAATGAGCAGTTCTTC; abundance: .; j_gene: TRBJ2-1; d_gene: TRBD1; v_gene: TRBV28
CDR3aa: CASSLRTGSKTGELFF; CDR3nt: TGCGCCAGCAGCTTGAGGACAGGGAGTAAGACCGGGGAGCTGTTTTTT; abundance: once; j_gene: TRBJ2-2; d_gene: TRBD1; v_gene: TRBV5-1
CDR3aa: CASSYRGQGSGNTIYF; CDR3nt: TGTGCCAGCAGTTACAGGGGTCAAGGCTCTGGAAACACCATATATTTT; abundance: .; j_gene: TRBJ1-3; d_gene: .; v_gene: TRBV6-5
CDR3aa: CASSRRASSIVYGYTF; CDR3nt: TGTGCCAGTAGCCGGAGGGCGTCATCTATCGTCTATGGCTACACCTTC; abundance: .; j_gene: TRBJ1-2; d_gene: .; v_gene: TRBV19